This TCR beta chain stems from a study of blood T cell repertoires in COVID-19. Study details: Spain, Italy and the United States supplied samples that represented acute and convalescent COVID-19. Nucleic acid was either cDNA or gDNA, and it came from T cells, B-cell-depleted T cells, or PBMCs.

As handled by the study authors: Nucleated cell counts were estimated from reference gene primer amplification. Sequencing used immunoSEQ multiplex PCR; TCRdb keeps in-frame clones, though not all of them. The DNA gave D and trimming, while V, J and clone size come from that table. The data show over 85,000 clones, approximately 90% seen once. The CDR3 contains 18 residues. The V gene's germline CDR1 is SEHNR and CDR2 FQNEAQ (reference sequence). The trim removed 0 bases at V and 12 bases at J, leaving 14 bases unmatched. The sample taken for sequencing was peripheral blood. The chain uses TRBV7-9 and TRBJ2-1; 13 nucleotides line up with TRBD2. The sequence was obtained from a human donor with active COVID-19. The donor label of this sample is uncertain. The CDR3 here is CASSLATSGGRDMRVQFF. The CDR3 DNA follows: TGTGCCAGCAGCTTAGCGACTAGCGGGGGGCGCGATATGAGGGTGCAGTTCTTC.